In this sample, the clone carrying this T cell receptor (beta chain) turned up many times. The antigen remains undetermined. This sample is part of a study of T cell repertoires in cytomegalovirus infection. Looking at the study overall: Matching HLA type, along with CMV infection, was indicated by public TCR beta signatures.

This CDR3 is 17 amino acids long. Trimming stripped 0 bases from V and 0 bases from J, with 12 bases between. CDR1 is MNHEY, CDR2 SVGAGI, per germline. TCRdb redid the calling of the reads with MiXCR, one entry per CDR3 protein. Of around 100,000 distinct CDR3 sequences listed, 10% were seen once; the top ten hold roughly 31%. This receptor was taken from a human donor in good health (CMV status not recorded). Some clones in this sample may be carry-over from other donors' samples. Sequencing used PBMCs, sequenced either directly or after in vitro stimulation (not recorded which). The chain uses TRBV6-5 and TRBJ1-3; D not certain. CDR3 sequence: CASSYSPDGYSGNTIYF. In DNA, the CDR3 is TGTGCCAGCAGTTACTCCCCGGACGGATACTCTGGAAACACCATATATTTT.